The table lists the clone carrying this T cell receptor (beta chain) with many counts. The data were obtained in a study of blood T cells in healthy people across ages. A second roughly 6 to 12 cycle PCR used barcoded and J-beta primers. TCRdb ran MiXCR on the 5' RACE reads and lists one entry per CDR3 protein. The sample shows roughly 560,000 distinct CDR3 sequences, 24% of them seen only once. Germline values: CDR1 SGHDT, CDR2 YYEEEE. This CDR3 region has 11 residues. Every sample yielded at least 6.5 million isolated PBMCs. These data also featured in a second study, about T cells of mothers and their children. That report adds: The study sampled a few healthy Caucasian mothers and their six children.

Sequencing was done on a sample of blood. The chain couples TRBV5-6 to TRBJ2-1; D is uncertain. The J call is uncertain, as TRBJ2-5 better fits the DNA end. This receptor was taken from a boy younger than 18 in good health. The CDR3, as DNA: TGTGCCAGCAGCTCGATGGGGACCCAGTACTTC. It is translated as CASSSMGTQYF.